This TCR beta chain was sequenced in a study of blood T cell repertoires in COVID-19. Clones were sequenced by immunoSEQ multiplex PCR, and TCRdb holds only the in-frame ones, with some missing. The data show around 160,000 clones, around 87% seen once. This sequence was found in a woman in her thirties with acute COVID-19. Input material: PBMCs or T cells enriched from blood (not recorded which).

The CDR3 is CASNAQGMSEKLFF. The CDR3 coding sequence is TGTGCCAGCAATGCCCAGGGGATGAGTGAAAAACTGTTTTTT. J is TRBJ1-4 and V is TRBV28; maybe TRBD1 (6 bases). V was trimmed by 7 bases and J by 7 bases, leaving 16 bases between them. CDR1 MDHEN and CDR2 SYDVKM come from the germline V gene. The length of the CDR3 is 14 residues.